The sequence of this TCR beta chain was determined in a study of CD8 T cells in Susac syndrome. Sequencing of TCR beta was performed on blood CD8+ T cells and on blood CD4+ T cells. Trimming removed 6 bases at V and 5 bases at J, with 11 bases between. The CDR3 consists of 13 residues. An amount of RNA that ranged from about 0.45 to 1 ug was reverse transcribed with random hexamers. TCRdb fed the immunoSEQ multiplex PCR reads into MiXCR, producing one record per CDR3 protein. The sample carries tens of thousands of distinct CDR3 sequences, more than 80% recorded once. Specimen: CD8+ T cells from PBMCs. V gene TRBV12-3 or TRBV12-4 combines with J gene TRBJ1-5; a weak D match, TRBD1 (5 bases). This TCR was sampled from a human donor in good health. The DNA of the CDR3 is TGTGCCAGCAGCCCCGGGGGGGATCAGCCCCAGCATTTT. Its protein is CASSPGGDQPQHF.